These 14 T cell receptor beta chains were sequenced from one sample in a study of cytomegalovirus exposure and HLA in healthy donors. Amplification used 60 Vbeta primers and 13 Jbeta primers. This table comes from immunoSEQ multiplex PCR, and its TCRdb copy is limited to in-frame clones, with some not included. Of around 160,000 clones listed, approximately 80% are singletons. The specimen sequenced was PBMCs. These TCRs come from a woman between 35 and 50 years old in good health and CMV-seropositive.

This chain links TRBV6-4 with TRBJ2-7; 7 bases fit TRBD1. This CDR3 is 15 amino acids long. Trimming removed 6 bases from V and 3 bases from J; junction bases left unmatched: 11. Germline loops: CDR1 MRHNA, CDR2 SNTAGT. DNA of the CDR3: TGTGCCAGCAGCGAACCCGGGACAGAAGACTACGAGCAGTACTTC. It specifies CASSEPGTEDYEQYF.

The chain uses TRBV5-6 and TRBJ2-1, with 9 bases identical to TRBD2. J gave up 9 bases and V 4 bases, and 8 bases lay outside the gene matches. This CDR3 region has 14 residues. Germline V gene data show CDR1 as SGHDT and CDR2 as YYEEEE. The CDR3 DNA is TGTGCCAGCAGCGGGACTAGCCGGGGGGGTGAGCAGTTCTTC. Encoded protein: CASSGTSRGGEQFF.

The chain recombines TRBV28 with TRBJ2-1; D perhaps matches TRBD1 (7 bases). The CDR3 covers 16 residues. Trimming took off 3 bases at V and 2 bases at J, with 14 bases between the two ends. Germline values: CDR1 MDHEN, CDR2 SYDVKM. CDR3 sequence: CASSFLEGATYNEQFF. CDR3 coding DNA: TGTGCCAGCAGTTTCCTGGAGGGGGCTACCTACAATGAGCAGTTCTTC.

The rearrangement joins TRBV15 to TRBJ2-3, with D possibly TRBD2 on 5 matching bases. This CDR3 is 17 amino acids long. Trimming pared 0 bases from V and 0 bases from J, leaving 13 bases between. Germline V CDR1 and CDR2: LNHNV, YYDKDF (reference sequence). CDR3 protein: CATSRDGLTGSTDTQYF. The CDR3 DNA follows: TGTGCCACCAGCAGAGATGGTTTAACGGGGAGCACAGATACGCAGTATTTT.

The sample holds a few counts of this clone. This CDR3 reads CASSQSQRGGRDTQYF. The DNA for the CDR3 is TGCGCCAGCAGCCAGTCCCAGCGGGGGGGCCGTGATACGCAGTATTTT. The chain carries TRBV4-1 and TRBJ2-3; the match to TRBD2 covers 10 bases. The CDR3 length is 16 residues. After removal of 3 bases from V and 6 bases from J, the junction contained 9 bases not matched to a gene. Germline-derived CDR1 and CDR2 are MGHRA and YSYEKL.

The chain uses TRBV11-3 and TRBJ2-1; D call uncertain. The CDR3 contains 11 residues. The germline V gene encodes CDR1 SGHNT and CDR2 YENEEA. V lost 8 bases and J 6 bases, leaving 8 bases between the germline ends. CDR3 sequence: CASARSNEQFF. The CDR3 nucleotides read TGTGCCAGCGCCCGGTCCAATGAGCAGTTCTTC.

The chain couples TRBV25-1 to TRBJ2-7, with D perhaps matching TRBD2 (6 bases). The V end lost 3 bases, the J end lost 6 bases, and 24 bases lay between the germline ends. This CDR3 has 17 residues. The germline gives CDR1 MGHDK, CDR2 SYGVNS. The CDR3 reads CASSDGLRSGPTGEQYF. The CDR3 DNA reads TGTGCCAGCAGTGATGGATTGCGTAGCGGACCCACCGGCGAGCAGTACTTC.

This clone showed up just a few times. The genes are TRBV19 and TRBJ1-1, with 7 bases aligning to TRBD1. This CDR3 spans 14 amino acids. The germline gives CDR1 LNHDA, CDR2 SQIVND (reference sequence). With V trimmed by 9 bases and J by 7 bases, 14 bases remained unmatched. The CDR3 DNA follows: TGTGCCAGCAACCGCAGGGGGAATCAGGGTGAAGCTTTCTTT. Its translation: CASNRRGNQGEAFF.

The table lists this clone with a few counts. The chain carries TRBV15 and TRBJ1-1; D is undetermined. V was trimmed by 1 base and J by 8 bases, leaving 11 bases between them. Germline V gives CDR1 LNHNV, CDR2 YYDKDF (reference sequence). The CDR3 has 13 amino acids. CDR3: CATSRVQVHEAFF. CDR3 DNA: TGTGCCACCAGCAGAGTTCAGGTACACGAAGCTTTCTTT.

V is TRBV19 and J is TRBJ2-7; D ambiguous. V lost 4 bases and J lost 2, with 3 bases in between. The CDR3 consists of 11 residues. Per the germline V gene, CDR1 is LNHDA and CDR2 is SQIVND (reference sequence). The CDR3 bases are TGTGCCAGTAGTAATACCTACGAGCAGTACTTC. Encoded protein: CASSNTYEQYF.

As concerns this clone: A junction boundary mismatches the germline segment, possibly from a read error. The genes are TRBV19 and TRBJ1-2; D unclear. CDR1 and CDR2 from the germline V gene are LNHDA and SQIVND (reference sequence). The CDR3 runs 13 residues. CDR3 nucleotides: TGTGCCAGTAGTATAGATGGAACTACTCACTTTCTCTTC. Translation gives CASSIDGTTHFLF.

V gene TRBV2 combines with J gene TRBJ2-3, with D possibly matching TRBD1 (6 bases). This CDR3 has 14 amino acids. Germline V gene sequence: CDR1 SNHLY, CDR2 FYNNEI. The ends were cut back, 2 bases at V and 2 bases at J, with 8 bases in the middle. The CDR3 coding sequence is TGTGCCAGCAGTGAACAGGGGACCACAGATACGCAGTATTTT. Its translation is CASSEQGTTDTQYF.

The V gene is TRBV2, the J gene TRBJ1-5; D may be TRBD1 (6 bases). The germline V and J ends were trimmed by 3 bases and 2 bases, with 8 bases remaining between them. The V gene's germline CDR1 is SNHLY and CDR2 FYNNEI. The length of the CDR3 is 14 residues. CDR3: CASSDRGGNQPQHF. The CDR3 DNA follows: TGTGCCAGCAGTGACAGGGGCGGCAATCAGCCCCAGCATTTT.

The V call is TRBV6-6, the J call TRBJ2-5; no clear D gene. The J call is doubtful: the DNA matches TRBJ2-7 better. The germline V gene has CDR1 MNHNY and CDR2 SVGAGI (reference sequence). This CDR3 contains 14 residues. CDR3 in amino acids: CASRPRVDSYEQYF. The CDR3 DNA follows: TGTGCCAGCCGCCCTCGAGTCGACTCCTACGAGCAGTACTTC.